The clone carrying this T cell receptor (beta chain) was found a few times. The antigen remains undetermined. The germline gives CDR1 LNHNV, CDR2 YYDKDF (reference sequence). The CDR3 is 13 residues long. Trimming removed 4 bases at V and 3 bases at J, with 10 bases between. The data belong to a study of beta chain features in type 1 diabetes. General observations from the study: The naive, central memory and Treg TCRB repertoires of patients appeared to be more similar to one another than those of healthy donors.

Every isolated RNA sample was fully reverse transcribed, so sequencing captured expressed TCRB transcripts. Libraries were prepared by immunoSEQ multiplex PCR; TCRdb keeps only in-frame clonotypes and omits some of them. The sample lists fewer than 550,000 clones, about an eighth occurring once. This chain uses TRBV15 with TRBJ2-7, with D uncertain. Sequenced sample: naive CD4+ T cells from blood. This sequence was found in a woman aged 18-30 years in good health. In nucleotides, the CDR3 is TGTGCCACCAGCAAAAAGGGTGGCTACGAGCAGTACTTC. Translated: CATSKKGGYEQYF.